The rows below give T cell receptor beta chains drawn from one sample of a study of blood T cell repertoires in COVID-19. Method: immunoSEQ multiplex PCR; TCRdb's copy keeps in-frame clones and lacks some. The table includes about 180,000 clones, 89% detected once. The sample consisted of peripheral blood. Every receptor here comes from a man younger than 30 who had recovered from COVID-19. CDR3s include the opening cysteine and the closing phenylalanine or tryptophan. The D gene is left open where the match is weak. Rows give clone size only sometimes, using once, few, many, or a class for an expanded clone.

clone_size: .; v_call: TRBV4-1; d_call: TRBD2; j_call: TRBJ2-7; cdr3_nt: TGCGCCAGCAGCCAAGTAGGAGCGACTAGCGGAACGGCCTACGAGCAGTACTTC; cdr3_aa: CASSQVGATSGTAYEQYF
clone_size: .; v_call: TRBV5-5; d_call: TRBD2; j_call: TRBJ2-7; cdr3_nt: TGTGCCAGCAGCTTGGCCGCGCCGACCACGGGGGGCTACGAGCAGTACTTC; cdr3_aa: CASSLAAPTTGGYEQYF
clone_size: .; v_call: TRBV7-2; d_call: .; j_call: TRBJ1-2; cdr3_nt: TGTGCCAGCAGCTTAGGAGGCGGAGGCTACACCTTC; cdr3_aa: CASSLGGGGYTF
clone_size: .; v_call: TRBV4-1; d_call: .; j_call: TRBJ2-5; cdr3_nt: TGCGCCAGCAGCCGCTACCCGGGACAACTGATGTCCCAGTACTTC; cdr3_aa: CASSRYPGQLMSQYF
clone_size: .; v_call: TRBV2; d_call: .; j_call: TRBJ2-1; cdr3_nt: TGTGCCAGCACCCAGGCCGGAGGGGGCCGCAATGAGCAGTTCTTC; cdr3_aa: CASTQAGGGRNEQFF
clone_size: .; v_call: TRBV5-4; d_call: .; j_call: TRBJ2-6; cdr3_nt: TGTGCCAGCAGCCGTTGGGGGGAGGGGGCCAACGTCCTGACTTTC; cdr3_aa: CASSRWGEGANVLTF
clone_size: .; v_call: TRBV5-1; d_call: TRBD1; j_call: TRBJ2-7; cdr3_nt: TGCGCCAGCAGCTTGGAGGGACAGGGGGCAGGCGAGCAGTACTTC; cdr3_aa: CASSLEGQGAGEQYF
clone_size: few; v_call: TRBV7-3; d_call: .; j_call: TRBJ2-2; cdr3_nt: TGTGCCAGCAGTTATAACTCGGGGACAAAAACCGGGGAGCTGTTTTTT; cdr3_aa: CASSYNSGTKTGELFF
clone_size: .; v_call: TRBV2; d_call: TRBD2; j_call: TRBJ2-3; cdr3_nt: TGTGCCAGCAGTGGGCCTAGCGGGAGGAGGGGGACAGATACGCAGTATTTT; cdr3_aa: CASSGPSGRRGTDTQYF
clone_size: .; v_call: TRBV19; d_call: .; j_call: TRBJ1-1; cdr3_nt: TGTGCCAGTAGTATAGGTCTATCGAACACTGAAGCTTTCTTT; cdr3_aa: CASSIGLSNTEAFF
clone_size: .; v_call: TRBV5-1; d_call: TRBD1; j_call: TRBJ1-5; cdr3_nt: TGCGCCAGCAGCGACGGGACAGGCGTCAATCAGCCCCAGCATTTT; cdr3_aa: CASSDGTGVNQPQHF
clone_size: once; v_call: TRBV11-2; d_call: .; j_call: TRBJ2-7; cdr3_nt: TGTGCCAGCAGCCCCCCAGGGGCCCCCTACGAGCAGTACTTC; cdr3_aa: CASSPPGAPYEQYF
clone_size: .; v_call: TRBV29-1; d_call: .; j_call: TRBJ2-2; cdr3_nt: TGCAGCGTAGCTCGGACAGAGAACACCGGGGAGCTGTTTTTT; cdr3_aa: CSVARTENTGELFF
clone_size: .; v_call: TRBV19; d_call: .; j_call: TRBJ1-5; cdr3_nt: TGTGCCAGTAGCACGGGGAATCAGCCCCAGCATTTT; cdr3_aa: CASSTGNQPQHF
clone_size: .; v_call: TRBV29-1; d_call: TRBD1; j_call: TRBJ2-7; cdr3_nt: TGCAGCGTTGAAGACAGGGGGCGCAGGTACTTC; cdr3_aa: CSVEDRGRRYF
clone_size: .; v_call: TRBV3-1/TRBV3-2; d_call: TRBD1; j_call: TRBJ2-5; cdr3_nt: TGTGCCAGCAGCCTTATCCCGGGACAGGGGAAAGAGACCCAGTACTTC; cdr3_aa: CASSLIPGQGKETQYF
clone_size: .; v_call: TRBV10-3; d_call: TRBD2; j_call: TRBJ2-3; cdr3_nt: TGTGCCATCAGTGACCTACTAGCGGGAGATAAAGATACGCAGTATTTT; cdr3_aa: CAISDLLAGDKDTQYF
clone_size: .; v_call: TRBV19; d_call: TRBD2; j_call: TRBJ2-1; cdr3_nt: TGTGCCAGTAGTACCCTCGGGATAGCGGGAGGGAGCAATGAGCAGTTCTTC; cdr3_aa: CASSTLGIAGGSNEQFF
clone_size: .; v_call: TRBV7-2; d_call: .; j_call: TRBJ2-2; cdr3_nt: TGTGCCAGCAGCTTCATCGGGGAGCTGTTTTTT; cdr3_aa: CASSFIGELFF
clone_size: .; v_call: TRBV27; d_call: .; j_call: TRBJ2-3; cdr3_nt: TGTGCCAGCAGTTTCGGCAGGCCTAGCACAGATACGCAGTATTTT; cdr3_aa: CASSFGRPSTDTQYF
clone_size: .; v_call: TRBV4-3; d_call: .; j_call: TRBJ2-3; cdr3_nt: TGCGCCAGCAGCCAAGCTCTGCGGGGAAGCACAGATACGCAGTATTTT; cdr3_aa: CASSQALRGSTDTQYF
clone_size: .; v_call: TRBV5-1; d_call: .; j_call: TRBJ2-7; cdr3_nt: TGCGCCAGCAGCCCCGGGTCGAGCGACTACGAGCAGTACTTC; cdr3_aa: CASSPGSSDYEQYF
clone_size: .; v_call: TRBV2; d_call: .; j_call: TRBJ2-2; cdr3_nt: TGTGCCAGCAGAACCCGGAGCACCTCCACCGGGGAGCTGTTTTTT; cdr3_aa: CASRTRSTSTGELFF
clone_size: once; v_call: TRBV4-1; d_call: .; j_call: TRBJ2-7; cdr3_nt: TGCGCCAGCAGCCAAGACAGGGAGGATGCCTACGAGCAGTACTTC; cdr3_aa: CASSQDREDAYEQYF
clone_size: .; v_call: TRBV29-1; d_call: .; j_call: TRBJ1-1; cdr3_nt: TGCAGCATACGAGGTAGTGCGGGTATGAACACTGAAGCTTTCTTT; cdr3_aa: CSIRGSAGMNTEAFF
clone_size: .; v_call: TRBV5-4; d_call: .; j_call: TRBJ1-1; cdr3_nt: TGTGCCAGCAGCAGAGGAGTGTCGAACACTGAAGCTTTCTTT; cdr3_aa: CASSRGVSNTEAFF
clone_size: .; v_call: TRBV5-1; d_call: TRBD1; j_call: TRBJ2-6; cdr3_nt: TGCGCCAGCAGCTTCACAACCCCGGGACAGGGGGCGCCTGGGGCCAACGTCCTGACTTTC; cdr3_aa: CASSFTTPGQGAPGANVLTF
clone_size: .; v_call: TRBV27; d_call: TRBD1; j_call: TRBJ2-7; cdr3_nt: TGTGCCAGCAGCCCGGGGACAGGGTCCTCCTACGAGCAGTACTTC; cdr3_aa: CASSPGTGSSYEQYF
clone_size: .; v_call: TRBV30; d_call: .; j_call: TRBJ1-2; cdr3_nt: TGTGCCTGGAGGAAACAGGGACGTTGGGGCTATGGCTACACCTTC; cdr3_aa: CAWRKQGRWGYGYTF
clone_size: .; v_call: TRBV7-8; d_call: .; j_call: TRBJ1-1; cdr3_nt: TGTGCCAGCAGCAACCAAAGGGGGGGTGAAGCTTTCTTT; cdr3_aa: CASSNQRGGEAFF
clone_size: .; v_call: TRBV5-1; d_call: TRBD1; j_call: TRBJ1-2; cdr3_nt: TGCGCCAGCAGCCCTGAGGGGGCGGTCTATGGCTACACCTTC; cdr3_aa: CASSPEGAVYGYTF
clone_size: .; v_call: TRBV19; d_call: .; j_call: TRBJ1-5; cdr3_nt: TGTGCCAGTAGCCTAGGCAGCTCCTATCAGCCCCAGCATTTT; cdr3_aa: CASSLGSSYQPQHF
clone_size: few; v_call: TRBV28; d_call: .; j_call: TRBJ2-7; cdr3_nt: TGTGCCAGCAGTAGGGGGTTCTCCTACGAGCAGTACTTC; cdr3_aa: CASSRGFSYEQYF
clone_size: .; v_call: TRBV13; d_call: .; j_call: TRBJ1-1; cdr3_nt: TGTGCCAGCAGCTCCCCCCTTTCTGAAGCTTTCTTT; cdr3_aa: CASSSPLSEAFF
clone_size: .; v_call: TRBV7-3; d_call: TRBD1; j_call: TRBJ2-1; cdr3_nt: TGTGCCAGCAGCTTATCAGGGACAGTTCCCCATGAGCAGTTCTTC; cdr3_aa: CASSLSGTVPHEQFF
clone_size: .; v_call: TRBV27; d_call: TRBD1; j_call: TRBJ1-6; cdr3_nt: TGTGCCAGCAGTTCGGGACAGAACAATTCACCCCTCCACTTT; cdr3_aa: CASSSGQNNSPLHF
clone_size: once; v_call: TRBV19; d_call: .; j_call: TRBJ2-7; cdr3_nt: TGTGCCAGTAGTATAGGCAGCGCCCGAAACGAGCAGTACTTC; cdr3_aa: CASSIGSARNEQYF
clone_size: .; v_call: TRBV28; d_call: .; j_call: TRBJ1-1; cdr3_nt: TGTGCCAGCAGTTTGACTGCCATGAACACTGAAGCTTTCTTT; cdr3_aa: CASSLTAMNTEAFF
clone_size: .; v_call: TRBV19; d_call: .; j_call: TRBJ2-2; cdr3_nt: TGTGCCAGTACCGAGACCAGGGGCACCGGGGAGCTGTTTTTT; cdr3_aa: CASTETRGTGELFF
clone_size: many; v_call: TRBV6-2/TRBV6-3; d_call: .; j_call: TRBJ1-5; cdr3_nt: TGTGCCAGCAGTTACTCGACTTATCAGCCCCAGCATTTT; cdr3_aa: CASSYSTYQPQHF
clone_size: .; v_call: TRBV28; d_call: TRBD1; j_call: TRBJ1-2; cdr3_nt: TGTGCCAGCAGTACCCTAACAGGGGTCATCGATTCTAACTATGGCTACACCTTC; cdr3_aa: CASSTLTGVIDSNYGYTF
clone_size: .; v_call: TRBV28; d_call: TRBD1; j_call: TRBJ1-3; cdr3_nt: TGTGCCAGCAGTTTAATAGGGACATGGGTTGACAGGGAGTCCTCTGGAAACACCATATATTTT; cdr3_aa: CASSLIGTWVDRESSGNTIYF
clone_size: .; v_call: TRBV3-1/TRBV3-2; d_call: .; j_call: TRBJ2-2; cdr3_nt: TGTGCCAGCAGCCAAGATCTGTTGGAGGGGCTAAACACCGGGGAGCTGTTTTTT; cdr3_aa: CASSQDLLEGLNTGELFF
clone_size: few; v_call: TRBV4-1; d_call: .; j_call: TRBJ2-1; cdr3_nt: TGCGCCAGCAGCCAACAAATTTATAGCGGAGGGCGGTCCTACAATGAGCAGTTCTTC; cdr3_aa: CASSQQIYSGGRSYNEQFF
clone_size: .; v_call: TRBV19; d_call: TRBD1; j_call: TRBJ1-5; cdr3_nt: TGTGCCAGTAGTGTGACAGGGGTAAGTTATCAGCCCCAGCATTTT; cdr3_aa: CASSVTGVSYQPQHF
clone_size: few; v_call: TRBV11-2; d_call: .; j_call: TRBJ1-4; cdr3_nt: TGTGCCAGCAGCCCATTCTCGGGGGTGGCTAATGAAAAACTGTTTTTT; cdr3_aa: CASSPFSGVANEKLFF
clone_size: .; v_call: TRBV5-4; d_call: TRBD2; j_call: TRBJ2-5; cdr3_nt: TGTGCCAGCAGCCTGGGACTAGCGATGGAGACCCAGTACTTC; cdr3_aa: CASSLGLAMETQYF
clone_size: once; v_call: TRBV19; d_call: TRBD1; j_call: TRBJ2-1; cdr3_nt: TGTGCCAGTAGCCTCGGACAGGGTATTCCATACAATGAGCAGTTCTTC; cdr3_aa: CASSLGQGIPYNEQFF
clone_size: .; v_call: TRBV7-6; d_call: TRBD2; j_call: TRBJ2-5; cdr3_nt: TGTGCCAGCAGCTCGCGGACTAGCGGGACAGAGACCCAGTACTTC; cdr3_aa: CASSSRTSGTETQYF
clone_size: once; v_call: TRBV19; d_call: .; j_call: TRBJ1-2; cdr3_nt: TGTGCCAGTAGGAGCACAGGCTCTAACTATGGCTACACCTTC; cdr3_aa: CASRSTGSNYGYTF
clone_size: .; v_call: TRBV25-1; d_call: .; j_call: TRBJ2-3; cdr3_nt: TGTGCCAGCAGTGAATGGGTTAGCGGAAGCACAGATACGCAGTATTTT; cdr3_aa: CASSEWVSGSTDTQYF
clone_size: once; v_call: TRBV6-5; d_call: .; j_call: TRBJ1-2; cdr3_nt: TGTGCCAGCAGTTACTCGATTTCAGGCTATGGCTACACCTTC; cdr3_aa: CASSYSISGYGYTF
clone_size: .; v_call: TRBV27; d_call: .; j_call: TRBJ1-2; cdr3_nt: TGTGCCAGCAGTTCTAGGGGTTTGGGCTATGGCTACACCTTC; cdr3_aa: CASSSRGLGYGYTF
clone_size: few; v_call: TRBV18; d_call: .; j_call: TRBJ1-5; cdr3_nt: TGTGCCAGCTCAACAGGGCCTCAGCCCCAGCATTTT; cdr3_aa: CASSTGPQPQHF
clone_size: .; v_call: TRBV28; d_call: TRBD2; j_call: TRBJ2-1; cdr3_nt: TGTGCCAGCACTTCCCCCGGGACTAGCGGGAGAGGTGAGCAGTTCTTC; cdr3_aa: CASTSPGTSGRGEQFF